This T cell receptor (beta chain) was identified in a study of blood T cell repertoires in COVID-19. Study background: PBMCs, B-cell-depleted T cells, or T cells provided the cDNA or gDNA that made up the material.

In the original processing: From reference gene primer amplification, estimates of nucleated cell counts were derived. Clones were read by immunoSEQ multiplex PCR, and TCRdb kept only the in-frame ones, dropping some. V and J calls plus clone size are reproduced from that table; the DNA served to infer D and trimming. The table lists over 130,000 clones, around 82% of them singletons. Germline CDR1 ENHRY, CDR2 SYGVKD. The CDR3 has 17 residues. Trimming took 2 bases from V and 3 from J; bases not matched to a gene: 10. Sequenced sample: peripheral blood. J is TRBJ2-7 and V is TRBV10-3; 10 bases line up with TRBD1. The sequence derives from a human donor in a cohort sampled during active COVID-19. The CDR3 region has the DNA TGTGCCATCAGTGAGCTTATGGGGGGACAGGGGAACTACGAGCAGTACTTC. It codes for CAISELMGGQGNYEQYF.